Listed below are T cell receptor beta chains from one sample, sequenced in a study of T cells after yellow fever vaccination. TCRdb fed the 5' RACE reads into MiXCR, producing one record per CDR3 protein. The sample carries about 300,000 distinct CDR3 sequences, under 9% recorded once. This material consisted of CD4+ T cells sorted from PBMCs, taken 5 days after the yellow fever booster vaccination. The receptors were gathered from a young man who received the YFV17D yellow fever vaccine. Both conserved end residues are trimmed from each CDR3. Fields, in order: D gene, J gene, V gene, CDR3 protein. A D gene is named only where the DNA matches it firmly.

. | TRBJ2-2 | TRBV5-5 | ASTERGGITGELF
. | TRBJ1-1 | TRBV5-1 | ASSLVPELTEAF
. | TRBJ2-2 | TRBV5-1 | ASSLAGEAGELF
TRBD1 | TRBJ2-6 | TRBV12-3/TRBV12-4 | ASSHRGSGANVLT
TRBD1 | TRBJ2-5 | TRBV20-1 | SAGQGQETQY
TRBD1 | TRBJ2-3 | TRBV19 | ATSIGTGAITDTQY
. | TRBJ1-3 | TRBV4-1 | ASSQAEFGNTIY
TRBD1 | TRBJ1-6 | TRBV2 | ASSDRGSGNSPLH
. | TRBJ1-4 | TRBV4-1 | ASRPIPTAYEKLF
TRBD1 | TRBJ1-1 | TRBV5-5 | ASSFRDRGSSEAF
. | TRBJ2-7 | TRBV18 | ASSPGLQGGNYEQY
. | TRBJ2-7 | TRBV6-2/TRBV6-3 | ASSPGHSADEQY
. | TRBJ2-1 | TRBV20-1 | SARVGAYNEQF
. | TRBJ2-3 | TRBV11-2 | ASSYGLSTDTQY
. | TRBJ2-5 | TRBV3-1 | ASGYREETQY
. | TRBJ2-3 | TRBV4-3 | ASSQEQSTDTQY
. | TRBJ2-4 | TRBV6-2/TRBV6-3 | ASSYQGSAKNIQY
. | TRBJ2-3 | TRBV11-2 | ASSLDERVLGTDTQY
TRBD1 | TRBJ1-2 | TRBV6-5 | ASSYPPPGQGAIFYGYT
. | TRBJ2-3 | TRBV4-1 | ASSGSPDTQY
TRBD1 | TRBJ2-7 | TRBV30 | AWSERDRVGEQY
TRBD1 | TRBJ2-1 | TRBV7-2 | ASSFQTGLSTEQF
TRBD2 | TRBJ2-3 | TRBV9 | ASTPTSGGNTQY
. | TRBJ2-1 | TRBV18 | ASSPPSQGHNEQF
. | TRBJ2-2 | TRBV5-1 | ASRYRTSNTGELF
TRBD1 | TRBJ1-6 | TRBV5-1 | ASCDRDNSPLH
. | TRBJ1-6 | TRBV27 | ASSLSPGWYNSPLH
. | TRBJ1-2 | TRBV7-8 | ASSRTQGSYGYT
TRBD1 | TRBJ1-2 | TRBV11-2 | ASSGQGSIRYGYT
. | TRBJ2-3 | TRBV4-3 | ASSRASEEDTQY
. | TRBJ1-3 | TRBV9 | ASSVAGGAGNTIY
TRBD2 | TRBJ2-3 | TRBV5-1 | ASSFFSGADGDTQY
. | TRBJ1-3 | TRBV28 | ASSWGYSGNTIY
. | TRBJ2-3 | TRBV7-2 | ASSGGGTDTQY
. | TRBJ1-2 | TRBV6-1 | ASSEKGDYGYT
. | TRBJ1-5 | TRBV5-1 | ASSLTGFNQPQH
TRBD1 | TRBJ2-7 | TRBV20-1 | SASRGDRGPYEQY
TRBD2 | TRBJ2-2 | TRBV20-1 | SARDWASGESGELF
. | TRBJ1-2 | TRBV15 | ATSRDGKTNYGYT
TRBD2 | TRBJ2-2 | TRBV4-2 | ASSQLRGLATNTGELF
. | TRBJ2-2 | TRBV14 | ASSRQYGDTGELF
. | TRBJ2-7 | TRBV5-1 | ASSLPGSSYEQY
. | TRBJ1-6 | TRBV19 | ASRPQEGRNSPLH
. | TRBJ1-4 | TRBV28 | ASSFPRDEKLF
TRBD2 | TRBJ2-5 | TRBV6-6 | ASRIRLAGGQETQY
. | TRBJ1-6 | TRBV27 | ASSTSGTSYSPLH
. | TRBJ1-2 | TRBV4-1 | ASSQVRSRRGRGNYGYT
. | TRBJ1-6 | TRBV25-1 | ASSGEADYNSPLH
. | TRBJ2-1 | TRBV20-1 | SAARRYSYNEQF
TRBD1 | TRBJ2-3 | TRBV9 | ASSVSSGQRLTSTDTQY
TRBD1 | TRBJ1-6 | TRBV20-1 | SARDTGGNSPLH
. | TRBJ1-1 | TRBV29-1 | SVETASGSGAF